This is a list of T cell receptor beta chains from one sample in a study of cytomegalovirus exposure and HLA in healthy donors. Clones were sequenced by immunoSEQ multiplex PCR, and TCRdb holds only the in-frame ones, with some missing. The sample carries about 120,000 clones, around nine tenths recorded once. Input material: PBMCs. The receptors originated from a woman in her late teens or twenties in good health and CMV-seropositive. Both conserved end residues are part of each CDR3. Each record gives: V gene, J gene, clone size, D gene, CDR3 DNA, CDR3 protein. D genes are given only for firm matches. Not all rows give a size; the values are once, few, many and, for expanded clones, a class.

TRBV2	TRBJ2-1	-	TRBD2	TGTGCCAGCAGCCTCGGGACTAGCGGAGCCAATGAGCAGTTCTTC	CASSLGTSGANEQFF
TRBV6-1	TRBJ1-2	-	TRBD1	TGTGCCACCACCCTGATCCAGGGGGATTCAGGAGGCTACACCTTC	CATTLIQGDSGGYTF
TRBV4-1	TRBJ2-1	-	-	TGCGCCAGCAGCCACCTGGGCCTATACAATGAGCAGTTCTTC	CASSHLGLYNEQFF
TRBV9	TRBJ2-2	-	TRBD1	TGTGCCAGCAGCGGATCCGGGACAGGGGCCGCCGGGGAGCTGTTTTTT	CASSGSGTGAAGELFF
TRBV27	TRBJ1-2	-	TRBD1	TGTGCCAGCAGTTTATCCTTAGGGACAGGCAGCTATGGCTACACCTTC	CASSLSLGTGSYGYTF
TRBV4-2	TRBJ2-1	-	TRBD2	TGTGCCAGCAGCCTAGGGGGTAGCGGGGGAAGATACAATGAGCAGTTCTTC	CASSLGGSGGRYNEQFF
TRBV7-9	TRBJ1-3	-	-	TGTGCCAGCAGCTTAGCGGGGCAGCTCTCTGGAAACACCATATATTTT	CASSLAGQLSGNTIYF
TRBV12-5	TRBJ2-5	-	-	TGTGCTAGTGGTTTGGAACCGAGGGTGCGGGAGACCCAGTACTTC	CASGLEPRVRETQYF
TRBV19	TRBJ1-5	-	-	TGTGCCAGTAGCCAGGGTCATAGCAATCAGCCCCAGCATTTT	CASSQGHSNQPQHF
TRBV7-6	TRBJ2-7	-	-	TGTGCCAGCAGCTCGGCCATAAACAGGGCACACGAGCAGTACTTC	CASSSAINRAHEQYF
TRBV5-8	TRBJ1-2	-	TRBD1	TGTGCCAGCGTACCCGGGACAGGGTTAAAGGGCTATGGCTACACCTTC	CASVPGTGLKGYGYTF
TRBV21-1	TRBJ1-1	once	-	TGTGCCAGCAGCAAAGCGGGACAGCCGAACACTGAAGCTTTCTTT	CASSKAGQPNTEAFF
TRBV7-9	TRBJ2-7	-	TRBD2	TGTGCCAGCAGCTGGGGGGGAGGGCACTACGAGCAGTACTTC	CASSWGGGHYEQYF
TRBV29-1	TRBJ1-1	few	-	TGCAGCGTTCCCAAGGGGGTCAACGGGTTGGGAACTGAAGCTTTCTTT	CSVPKGVNGLGTEAFF
TRBV7-9	TRBJ2-5	-	-	TGTGCCAGCAGCTTAGACTACCTCCAAGAGACCCAGTACTTC	CASSLDYLQETQYF
TRBV7-8	TRBJ2-7	-	-	TGTGCCAGCAGCCAAGTGGGCCTTCCCTACGAGCAGTACTTC	CASSQVGLPYEQYF
TRBV6-1	TRBJ2-7	once	TRBD1	TGTGCCAGCAGTGAACGACAGGGTAGCCCCTACGAGCAGTACTTC	CASSERQGSPYEQYF
TRBV13	TRBJ1-2	-	TRBD1	TGTGCCAGCAGGACGGACAGGGACGGCTACACCTTC	CASRTDRDGYTF
TRBV29-1	TRBJ2-7	-	-	TGCAGCGTTGCTGCCACGAGCTCCTACGAGCAGTACTTC	CSVAATSSYEQYF
TRBV19	TRBJ1-2	-	-	TGTGCCAGTAGTTTTGGACAGAACAGCCGCTATGGCTACACCTTC	CASSFGQNSRYGYTF
TRBV7-6	TRBJ2-1	-	-	TGTGCCAGCAGCTTAGACAGCTCCTACAATGAGCAGTTCTTC	CASSLDSSYNEQFF
TRBV7-8	TRBJ1-1	-	-	TGTGCCAGCAGTCCTAGGGGGACCATGAACACTGAAGCTTTCTTT	CASSPRGTMNTEAFF
TRBV5-4	TRBJ2-1	-	-	TGTGCCAGCAGCTTGGACTCGTTGGCGGGGGCCCTAGACTACAATGAGCAGTTCTTC	CASSLDSLAGALDYNEQFF
TRBV5-4	TRBJ2-3	-	TRBD2	TGTGCCAGCAGCTCGGGGGGAGAGGCAGATACGCAGTATTTT	CASSSGGEADTQYF
TRBV9	TRBJ1-4	once	-	TGTGCCAGCAGCGCCCGTGGAGGACGGATTAATGAAAAACTGTTTTTT	CASSARGGRINEKLFF
TRBV7-7	TRBJ2-5	few	TRBD1	TGTGCTAGCAGCTTAGTTGGGGACAGGGAAGAGACCCAGTACTTC	CASSLVGDREETQYF
TRBV9	TRBJ2-1	-	-	TGTGCCAGCAGCAAACGGGACTCACGGAGCTCCTACAATGAGCAGTTCTTC	CASSKRDSRSSYNEQFF
TRBV15	TRBJ2-3	once	TRBD2	TGTGCCACCAGCAGGGGCCTCGTAGCGGGGGGGGGCACAGATACGCAGTATTTT	CATSRGLVAGGGTDTQYF
TRBV2	TRBJ1-4	-	TRBD1	TGTGCCAGCAGGGAGACAGGGCTTAATGAAAAACTGTTTTTT	CASRETGLNEKLFF
TRBV11-3	TRBJ2-1	-	TRBD2	TGTGCCAGCAGCTCAGCCGGGACTAGCGGGAGCTATGAGCAGTTCTTC	CASSSAGTSGSYEQFF
TRBV2	TRBJ2-3	-	-	TGTGCCAGCACTTGGGCTTTTGATACGCAGTATTTT	CASTWAFDTQYF
TRBV18	TRBJ1-3	-	TRBD1	TGTGCCAGCTCAGAGACCACAGGGGGAATAGCTGGAAACACCATATATTTT	CASSETTGGIAGNTIYF
TRBV6-5	TRBJ2-3	-	TRBD1	TGTGCCAGCAGTCTTCAGGGGGCAGGGGCAGATACGCAGTATTTT	CASSLQGAGADTQYF
TRBV5-1	TRBJ1-2	-	-	TGCGCCAGCAGCTTGGACGGTAACTATGGCTACACCTTC	CASSLDGNYGYTF
TRBV28	TRBJ1-4	few	-	TGTGCCAGCAGTTCACAACCGGGATCGGGTGGAAAACTGTTTTTT	CASSSQPGSGGKLFF
TRBV13	TRBJ2-7	-	-	TGTGCCAGCAGCTTAGGCCGTGCAGGGCGTTACGAGCAGTACTTC	CASSLGRAGRYEQYF
TRBV27	TRBJ2-2	-	-	TGTGCCAGCAGTTACTTTGAGAACACCGGGGAGCTGTTTTTT	CASSYFENTGELFF
TRBV9	TRBJ1-1	-	-	TGTGCCAGCAGCCTCCGCTCGACAGGTGAAGCTTTCTTT	CASSLRSTGEAFF
TRBV29-1	TRBJ2-7	-	TRBD1	TGCAGCGTCTCAACAGGGGGGGAGCAGTACTTC	CSVSTGGEQYF
TRBV18	TRBJ1-5	once	-	TGTGCCAGCTCACCACCGGCAGGGCAGCCCCAGCATTTT	CASSPPAGQPQHF
TRBV13	TRBJ2-7	-	TRBD1	TGTGCCAGCAGTGGACAGGCTAGCTCCTACGAGCAGTACTTC	CASSGQASSYEQYF
TRBV2	TRBJ2-1	few	TRBD1	TGTGCCAGCAGTGTGGACAGGGGGCCCTACAATGAGCAGTTCTTC	CASSVDRGPYNEQFF
TRBV10-1	TRBJ1-1	-	TRBD1	TGCGCCAGCAGTCCCGCGAGGGGACAGACAAACACTGAAGCTTTCTTT	CASSPARGQTNTEAFF
TRBV7-9	TRBJ1-1	-	-	TGTGCCAGCAGCTCGCTGGGGGGGATGAACACTGAAGCTTTCTTT	CASSSLGGMNTEAFF
TRBV29-1	TRBJ1-2	-	TRBD1	TGCAGCGTTGACGGACAGGGGGCGTCTTACACCTTC	CSVDGQGASYTF
TRBV5-1	TRBJ1-6	-	-	TGCGCCAGCAGCGCCACCCCGGACAGCCAAAATTCACCCCTCCACTTT	CASSATPDSQNSPLHF
TRBV30	TRBJ1-6	-	TRBD1	TGTGCCTGGAGCCCCCTGGACAGGGAAGGGTCACCCCTCCACTTT	CAWSPLDREGSPLHF
TRBV9	TRBJ2-1	-	-	TGTGCCAGCAGCGTCCAACGTTCGGGGGGCTTAGGGAATGAGCAGTTCTTC	CASSVQRSGGLGNEQFF
TRBV7-9	TRBJ2-3	-	-	TGTGCCAGCAGCTCCGGGGCGGGGGCCACCGTACCAAACACAGATACGCAGTATTTT	CASSSGAGATVPNTDTQYF
TRBV9	TRBJ2-1	-	TRBD1	TGTGCCAGCAGCGCACAAGGGGGCGTGGATGAGCAGTTCTTC	CASSAQGGVDEQFF